A single sample gave rise to the 32 T cell receptor beta chains below, sequenced in a study of sequential checkpoint blockade in melanoma. Treatment reported: randomized to nivolumab then ipilimumab (arm A) or the reverse (arm B). Sequencing was performed with immunoSEQ multiplex PCR; in TCRdb, only in-frame clones are kept and a portion is missing. The sample holds 9,000 or so clones, 57% seen once. Sample: CD8+ T cells sorted from blood (inferred from file names), taken from a patient given nivolumab and ipilimumab in sequence. The source of these receptors is a human donor with melanoma.

In this sample, this clone turned up a few times. The chain recombines TRBV13 with TRBJ2-7, with 7 bases lining up with TRBD1. Germline V lookup: CDR1 PRHDT, CDR2 FYEKMQ (reference sequence). CDR3 length: 13 amino acids. The V gene end was trimmed by 6 bases and the J gene end by 1 base; junction bases not matched to a gene: 3. Here the CDR3 DNA reads TGTGCCAGCAGATGGGACAGTTCCTACGAGCAGTACTTC. Translated, it gives CASRWDSSYEQYF.

The rearrangement uses TRBV10-1 and TRBJ1-1; TRBD1 agrees at 9 bases. V was pared by 9 bases and J by 4 bases, with 9 bases of the junction left unmatched. In germline, CDR1 is WNHNN, CDR2 SYGVQD (reference sequence). There are 14 residues in the CDR3. This CDR3 is CASLMGQGITEAFF. The CDR3 nucleotides are TGCGCCAGTCTAATGGGACAGGGAATCACTGAAGCTTTCTTT.

The chain links TRBV7-9 to TRBJ2-7; TRBD1 matches at 9 bases. Germline V CDR1 and CDR2: SEHNR, FQNEAQ (reference sequence). V was clipped by 5 bases and J by 4 bases; unmatched bases: 12. The CDR3 extends over 16 amino acids. CDR3 sequence reads: CASSQDSTTGGYEQYF. CDR3 DNA: TGTGCCAGCAGCCAAGATTCTACGACAGGGGGTTACGAGCAGTACTTC. Drawing the rest from reference TRBV7-9 and TRBJ2-7, the complete variable domain is DTGVSQNPRHKITKRGQNVTFRCDPISEHNRLYWYRQTLGQGPEFLTYFQNEAQLEKSRLLSDRFSAERPKGSFSTLEIQRTEQGDSAMYLCASSQDSTTGGYEQYFGPGTRLTVT.

The sample holds one count of this clone. The rearrangement uses TRBV27 and TRBJ2-1; 8 nucleotides match TRBD2. CDR3 length equals 13 residues. Germline V gives CDR1 MNHEY, CDR2 SMNVEV (reference sequence). V shed 3 bases, J shed 5 bases, and the junction held 0 bases outside the gene matches. In DNA, the CDR3 is TGTGCCAGCAGTTTGGGACTAGACAATGAGCAGTTCTTC. It specifies CASSLGLDNEQFF.

This clone has just a few counts. The V call is TRBV11-2, the J call TRBJ1-1, with TRBD1 matching over 7 bases. Trimming at V came to 5 bases and at J to 1 base, leaving 4 bases not matched to a gene. This CDR3 has 14 amino acids. CDR1 and CDR2 from the germline V gene are SGHAT and FQNNGV. CDR3 in amino acids: CASSPWTGNTEAFF. CDR3 in DNA: TGTGCCAGCAGCCCCTGGACAGGGAACACTGAAGCTTTCTTT.

As to this clone: A far larger clone is only one base removed, so a read error is likely. The CDR3 coding sequence is TGTGCCAGCAGCACCGAGGACAAGCCAGGAAACACCATATATTTT. Amino acids: CASSTEDKPGNTIYF. V gene TRBV7-9 combines with J gene TRBJ1-3; a weak D match, TRBD1 (5 bases). V gave up 5 bases and J gave up 4 bases, with 15 bases separating them. Germline values: CDR1 SEHNR, CDR2 FQNEAQ (reference sequence). The CDR3 length is 15 residues.

The table lists this clone with a few counts. This chain links TRBV2 with TRBJ1-4; no clear D. The CDR3 loop spans 13 amino acids. Germline lookup yields CDR1 SNHLY and CDR2 FYNNEI. V was trimmed by 6 bases and J by 4 bases, leaving 9 bases between them. The CDR3 protein is CASRPVNNEKLFF. CDR3 in DNA: TGTGCCAGCAGACCAGTAAATAATGAAAAACTGTTTTTT.

The rearrangement uses TRBV4-3 and TRBJ1-1; TRBD1 matches 7 bases. The CDR3 extends over 13 amino acids. J was trimmed by 5 bases and V by 4 bases; bases with no gene match: 4. From germline, CDR1 is LGHNA and CDR2 YSLEER. CDR3 sequence (DNA): TGCGCCAGCAGCCGGACAGGAGGAACTGAAGCTTTCTTT. Translation: CASSRTGGTEAFF.

Only a few counts were recorded for this clone. This chain links TRBV6-4 with TRBJ1-2; D remains ambiguous. V lost 2 bases and J lost 5, with 6 bases in between. This CDR3 has 12 residues. CDR1 MRHNA and CDR2 SNTAGT come from the germline V gene. The chain's CDR3 is CASSDGRYGYTF. Here the CDR3 DNA reads TGTGCCAGCAGTGACGGGAGGTATGGCTACACCTTC.

Only one count was recorded for this clone. J is TRBJ2-2 and V is TRBV7-8; D not resolved. CDR3 size: 14 residues. Germline CDR1 is SGHVS and CDR2 is FQNEAQ. The V end lost 1 base, the J end lost 4 bases, and 7 bases lay between the germline ends. The CDR3: CASSLVFGTGELFF. CDR3 nucleotides: TGTGCCAGCAGCTTAGTCTTCGGCACCGGGGAGCTGTTTTTT.

This rearrangement joins TRBV27 to TRBJ1-1; D is possibly TRBD1 (6 bases). This CDR3 region has 15 residues. V lost 6 bases and J 6 bases, leaving 20 bases between the germline ends. Germline V gene sequence: CDR1 MNHEY, CDR2 SMNVEV (reference sequence). CDR3: CASRLSRGGTPEAFF. DNA of the CDR3: TGTGCCAGCAGACTCTCGAGGGGGGGTACGCCTGAAGCTTTCTTT.

This clone was observed a handful of times. V and J are TRBV28 and TRBJ1-3; 9 nucleotides line up with TRBD1. Germline assignment: CDR1 MDHEN and CDR2 SYDVKM. This CDR3 has 17 residues. J was trimmed by 0 bases and V by 3 bases; bases with no gene match: 6. The CDR3 DNA reads as TGTGCCAGCAGTTTGGGACAGGGCGGCCACTCTGGAAACACCATATATTTT. Amino acid sequence: CASSLGQGGHSGNTIYF.

The chain links TRBV5-1 to TRBJ2-3; 10 bases are a match to TRBD2. Germline lookup yields CDR1 SGHRS and CDR2 YFSETQ. With V trimmed by 0 bases and J by 0 bases, 7 bases remained unmatched. The CDR3 loop spans 18 amino acids. The CDR3 reads CASSLGPSGSGSTDTQYF. The CDR3 DNA sequence: TGCGCCAGCAGCTTGGGCCCTAGCGGGAGCGGGAGCACAGATACGCAGTATTTT. Looking up the rest from reference TRBV5-1 and TRBJ2-3 gives the full variable domain: KAGVTQTPRYLIKTRGQQVTLSCSPISGHRSVSWYQQTPGQGLQFLFEYFSETQRNKGNFPGRFSGRQFSNSRSEMNVSTLELGDSALYLCASSLGPSGSGSTDTQYFGPGTRLTVL.

The V gene is TRBV7-8, the J gene TRBJ2-7; D might be TRBD1 (6 bases). The V end lost 3 bases, the J end lost 2 bases, and 14 bases lay between the germline ends. Per the germline V gene, CDR1 is SGHVS and CDR2 is FQNEAQ. The CDR3 extends over 15 amino acids. The CDR3 bases are TGTGCCAGCAGCTTGCAGGGGTCTTCACCCTACGAGCAGTACTTC. It encodes CASSLQGSSPYEQYF.

The chain combines TRBV7-9 with TRBJ1-2; 9 nucleotides agree with TRBD1. This CDR3 spans 14 amino acids. Germline loops: CDR1 SEHNR, CDR2 FQNEAQ (reference sequence). V dropped 3 bases and J dropped 8; count of bases not matched to a gene: 7. CDR3 sequence: CASSFQGQGVGYTF. Here the CDR3 DNA reads TGTGCCAGCAGCTTTCAGGGACAGGGTGTAGGCTACACCTTC.

The chain is built from TRBV7-8 and TRBJ2-7; 8 bases are shared with TRBD2. The V segment lost 4 bases and the J segment 4 bases; nucleotides outside the gene matches: 9. The length of the CDR3 is 15 residues. The germline V gene encodes CDR1 SGHVS and CDR2 FQNEAQ. CDR3: CASSSGGAGGYEQYF. In nucleotides, the CDR3 is TGTGCCAGCAGCTCCGGAGGGGCGGGAGGTTACGAGCAGTACTTC.

The CDR3 protein is CASSPRLAGTNNEQFF. The CDR3 DNA reads TGTGCCAGCAGTCCTCGACTAGCGGGAACAAACAATGAGCAGTTCTTC. V and J are TRBV2 and TRBJ2-1; 11 bases fit TRBD2. V lost 5 bases to trimming and J lost 5 bases; unmatched junction nucleotides: 8. This CDR3 comprises 16 residues. Germline V gene sequence: CDR1 SNHLY, CDR2 FYNNEI.

The chain links TRBV9 to TRBJ2-2; D ambiguous. CDR3 length: 13 amino acids. Between the trimmed V and J ends, which lost 0 bases and 5 bases, there was a span of 5 bases. The germline gives CDR1 SGDLS, CDR2 YYNGEE. DNA for the CDR3: TGTGCCAGCAGCGTAGTGGAGACCGGGGAGCTGTTTTTT. It yields the protein CASSVVETGELFF.

On this clone: The same CDR3 is also encoded by other DNA sequences in this sample. The chain combines TRBV5-6 with TRBJ2-1; D may be TRBD1 (5 bases). This CDR3 spans 12 amino acids. Germline assignment: CDR1 SGHDT and CDR2 YYEEEE. The V end lost 7 bases, the J end lost 4 bases, and 9 bases lay between the germline ends. CDR3 loop: CASSRGYNEQFF. The CDR3 DNA follows: TGTGCCAGCTCTAGGGGATACAATGAGCAGTTCTTC.

The V and J genes are TRBV15 and TRBJ1-6; D is uncertain. V gave up 0 bases and J gave up 5 bases, with 5 bases separating them. There are 14 residues in the CDR3. Germline CDR1 reads LNHNV; CDR2 reads YYDKDF (reference sequence). CDR3 nucleotides: TGTGCCACCAGCAGAGAAACGGATAATTCACCCCTCCACTTT. As protein: CATSRETDNSPLHF.

The chain has TRBV7-6 and TRBJ2-5, with TRBD1 identical over 8 bases. Germline CDR1 SGHVS, CDR2 FNYEAQ. V was pared by 1 base and J by 1 base, with 5 bases of the junction left unmatched. The CDR3 runs to 16 residues. This CDR3 is CASSLGTGLGQETQYF. CDR3 DNA sequence: TGTGCCAGCAGCTTAGGGACAGGGTTAGGCCAAGAGACCCAGTACTTC. Drawing the rest from reference TRBV7-6 and TRBJ2-5, the complete variable domain is GAGVSQSPRYKVTKRGQDVALRCDPISGHVSLYWYRQALGQGPEFLTYFNYEAQQDKSGLPNDRFSAERPEGSISTLTIQRTEQRDSAMYRCASSLGTGLGQETQYFGPGTRLLVL.

The rearrangement joins TRBV6-6 to TRBJ2-7, with TRBD1 identical over 8 bases. The germline V gene has CDR1 MNHNY and CDR2 SVGAGI (reference sequence). Trimming took 4 bases from V and 7 from J; bases not matched to a gene: 15. CDR3 length: 16 amino acids. CDR3 sequence reads: CASSSLRDRTRGEQYF. CDR3 bases: TGTGCCAGCAGTTCCCTTAGGGACAGGACCAGGGGGGAGCAGTACTTC.

V gene TRBV5-6 combines with J gene TRBJ2-7, with TRBD1 identical over 9 bases. With 3 bases clipped from V and 7 bases from J, the junction kept 5 bases outside the gene matches. CDR3 size: 13 residues. Germline V gives CDR1 SGHDT, CDR2 YYEEEE. In DNA, the CDR3 is TGTGCCAGCAGCTCCGGGACAGGGAGGGAGCAGTACTTC. Translating it yields CASSSGTGREQYF.

The genes are TRBV2 and TRBJ2-1; D remains ambiguous. V was cut by 4 bases and J by 2 bases, with 9 bases left in between. Per germline, CDR1 SNHLY and CDR2 FYNNEI. The length of the CDR3 is 14 residues. The CDR3 loop is CASSAGTTYNEQFF. CDR3 in DNA: TGTGCCAGCAGTGCGGGTACCACCTACAATGAGCAGTTCTTC.

The chain combines TRBV7-9 with TRBJ1-2, with no clear D. Germline V gene sequence: CDR1 SEHNR, CDR2 FQNEAQ (reference sequence). V was shortened by 5 bases and J by 8 bases, with 18 bases between the two germline ends. The CDR3 extends over 14 amino acids. CDR3 bases: TGTGCCAGCAGCCCCCCCGGGGAGTTAGGGGGCTACACCTTC. Its translation: CASSPPGELGGYTF.

The rearrangement uses TRBV7-6 and TRBJ2-1; 11 bases align to TRBD2. Germline V gene sequence: CDR1 SGHVS, CDR2 FNYEAQ. The CDR3 is 16 residues long. V lost 5 bases to trimming and J lost 7 bases; unmatched junction nucleotides: 10. CDR3 loop: CASSVTSGSLPNEQFF. The CDR3 bases are TGTGCCAGCAGCGTAACTAGCGGGAGTCTTCCAAATGAGCAGTTCTTC.

This clone has only a few counts. The rearrangement joins TRBV5-1 to TRBJ2-5; the D is unclear. The CDR3 extends over 15 amino acids. Trimming stripped 4 bases from V and 1 base from J, with 14 bases between. Germline V gene data show CDR1 as SGHRS and CDR2 as YFSETQ. The CDR3 region is CASSQDRGTQETQYF. For the CDR3, the DNA is TGCGCCAGCAGCCAAGATAGAGGCACCCAAGAGACCCAGTACTTC.

V usage is TRBV27 and J usage is TRBJ1-1, with D possibly TRBD1 on 5 matching bases. Germline V gene sequence: CDR1 MNHEY, CDR2 SMNVEV (reference sequence). V was shortened by 2 bases and J by 2 bases, with 12 bases between the two germline ends. This CDR3 comprises 15 residues. The CDR3 DNA reads TGTGCCAGCAGTTTAGGGTGGACAAGAAACACTGAAGCTTTCTTT. Protein: CASSLGWTRNTEAFF.

The J gene is TRBJ1-2, the V gene TRBV7-8; weak D call: TRBD1 (5 bases). This CDR3 has 13 residues. Germline loops: CDR1 SGHVS, CDR2 FQNEAQ. The V end lost 1 base, the J end lost 6 bases, and 9 bases lay between the germline ends. Here the CDR3 DNA reads TGTGCCAGCAGCTTAGGGGGCACGGATGGCTACACCTTC. Translating it yields CASSLGGTDGYTF.

This chain uses TRBV6-4 with TRBJ2-3; TRBD2 matches at 8 bases. The CDR3 has 16 amino acids. J was trimmed by 0 bases and V by 3 bases; bases with no gene match: 5. Germline lookup yields CDR1 MRHNA and CDR2 SNTAGT. CDR3 amino acids: CASSEAASGSTDTQYF. The CDR3 DNA sequence: TGTGCCAGCAGTGAGGCGGCTAGCGGGAGCACAGATACGCAGTATTTT.

There are a few counts of this clone. The chain recombines TRBV25-1 with TRBJ2-7; D possibly corresponds to TRBD1 (6 bases). The germline V gene has CDR1 MGHDK and CDR2 SYGVNS. This CDR3 contains 13 residues. V was shortened by 4 bases and J by 4 bases, with 11 bases between the two germline ends. The CDR3 loop is CASSVRGSYEQYF. The CDR3 DNA reads as TGTGCCAGCAGTGTCAGGGGTAGTTACGAGCAGTACTTC.

A remark on this clone: One junction end disagrees with the germline gene, perhaps due to a read error. The chain is built from TRBV7-9 and TRBJ2-1; 9 positions match TRBD2. The CDR3 length is 12 residues. Germline V gene data show CDR1 as SEHNR and CDR2 as FQNEAQ (reference sequence). The CDR3 bases are TGCGCCAGCAGTCCTAGCGGGACTGAACAGTTCTTC. This gives the protein CASSPSGTEQFF.